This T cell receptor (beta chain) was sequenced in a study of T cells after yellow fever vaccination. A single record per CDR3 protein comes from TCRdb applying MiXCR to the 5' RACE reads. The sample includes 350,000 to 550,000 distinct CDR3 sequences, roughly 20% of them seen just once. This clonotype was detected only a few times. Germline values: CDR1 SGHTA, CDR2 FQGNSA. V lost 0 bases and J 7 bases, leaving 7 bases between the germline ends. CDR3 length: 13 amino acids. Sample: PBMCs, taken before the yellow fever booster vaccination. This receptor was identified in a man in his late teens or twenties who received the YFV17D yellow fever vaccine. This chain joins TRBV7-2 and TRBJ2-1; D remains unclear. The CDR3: CASSLAVRNEQFF. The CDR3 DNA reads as TGTGCCAGCAGCTTAGCGGTACGAAATGAGCAGTTCTTC.